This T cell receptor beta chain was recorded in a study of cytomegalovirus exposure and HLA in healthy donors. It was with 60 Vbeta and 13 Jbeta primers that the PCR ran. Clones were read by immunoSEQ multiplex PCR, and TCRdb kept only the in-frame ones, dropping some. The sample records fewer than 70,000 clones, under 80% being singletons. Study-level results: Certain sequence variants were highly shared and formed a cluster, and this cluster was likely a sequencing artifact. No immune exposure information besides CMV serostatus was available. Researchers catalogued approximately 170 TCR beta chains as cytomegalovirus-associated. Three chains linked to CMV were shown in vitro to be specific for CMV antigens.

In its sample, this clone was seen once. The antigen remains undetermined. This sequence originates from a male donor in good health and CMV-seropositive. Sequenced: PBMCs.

The CDR3 protein is CASSNRGGTEAFF. CDR3 nucleotide sequence: TGCGCCAGCAGCAACAGGGGTGGCACTGAAGCTTTCTTT. V usage is TRBV10-2 and J usage is TRBJ1-1, with 7 positions matching TRBD1. The CDR3 extends over 13 amino acids. The J segment lost 4 bases and the V segment lost 6 bases, leaving 5 bases of the junction unmatched. Germline-derived CDR1 and CDR2 are WSHSY and SAAADI.